This is a list of T cell receptor beta chains from one sample in a study of blood T cell repertoires in COVID-19. Generated by immunoSEQ multiplex PCR, the TCRdb table keeps only in-frame clones and is missing some. This table holds 190,000 or so clones, less than 90% found once. The source material was peripheral blood. Source of these receptors: a woman between 70 and 85 years old with acute or convalescent COVID-19. CDR3s include the opening cysteine and the closing phenylalanine or tryptophan. Each record gives: J gene, clone size, V gene, D gene, CDR3 DNA, CDR3 protein. A D gene is named only where the DNA matches it firmly. Not all rows give a size; the values are once, few, many and, for expanded clones, a class.

j_call: TRBJ2-3; clone_size: NA; v_call: TRBV6-5; d_call: NA; cdr3_nt: TGTGCCAGTTCCCTGGAGTATGGCACAGATACGCAGTATTTT; cdr3_aa: CASSLEYGTDTQYF
j_call: TRBJ2-5; clone_size: NA; v_call: TRBV7-8; d_call: TRBD1; cdr3_nt: TGTGCCAGCAGTTTACAGGGGGGTAGGGAGACCCAGTACTTC; cdr3_aa: CASSLQGGRETQYF
j_call: TRBJ1-3; clone_size: NA; v_call: TRBV18; d_call: NA; cdr3_nt: TGTGCCAGCTCACCTCAGGGGTCTGCTGGAAACACCATATATTTT; cdr3_aa: CASSPQGSAGNTIYF
j_call: TRBJ2-3; clone_size: NA; v_call: TRBV24-1; d_call: NA; cdr3_nt: TGTGCCACCAGTGATTGGGGAGCCACAGATACGCAGTATTTT; cdr3_aa: CATSDWGATDTQYF
j_call: TRBJ1-2; clone_size: NA; v_call: TRBV19; d_call: TRBD1; cdr3_nt: TGTGCCAGTAGTAATCGACAGGGGGCGAACTATGGCTACACCTTC; cdr3_aa: CASSNRQGANYGYTF
j_call: TRBJ2-1; clone_size: NA; v_call: TRBV24-1; d_call: TRBD1; cdr3_nt: TGTGCCACGGGGCAATCCGGGACAGGATATGAGCAGTTCTTC; cdr3_aa: CATGQSGTGYEQFF
j_call: TRBJ2-7; clone_size: NA; v_call: TRBV6-1; d_call: TRBD1; cdr3_nt: TGTGCCAGCAGTGACCGGGGACAGGCCTCCTACGAGCAGTACTTC; cdr3_aa: CASSDRGQASYEQYF
j_call: TRBJ2-1; clone_size: NA; v_call: TRBV5-1; d_call: NA; cdr3_nt: TGCGCCAGCAAGGGAGGTCTTGAGCAGTTCTTC; cdr3_aa: CASKGGLEQFF
j_call: TRBJ2-3; clone_size: NA; v_call: TRBV5-1; d_call: NA; cdr3_nt: TGCGCCAGCAGCTTGGTCGGCGACACCCGGTATTTT; cdr3_aa: CASSLVGDTRYF
j_call: TRBJ1-6; clone_size: once; v_call: TRBV9; d_call: NA; cdr3_nt: TGTGCCAGCAGCCCAACCGGGACACTCTATTCACCCCTCCACTTT; cdr3_aa: CASSPTGTLYSPLHF
j_call: TRBJ2-7; clone_size: once; v_call: TRBV20-1; d_call: NA; cdr3_nt: TGCAGTGCTAGTAACATGTTAGCCGCCTACGAGCAGTACTTC; cdr3_aa: CSASNMLAAYEQYF
j_call: TRBJ1-1; clone_size: NA; v_call: TRBV15; d_call: NA; cdr3_nt: TGTGCCACCAGCAGAGAAATTAACAGCCCGAACACTGAAGCTTTCTTT; cdr3_aa: CATSREINSPNTEAFF
j_call: TRBJ2-1; clone_size: NA; v_call: TRBV5-4; d_call: TRBD2; cdr3_nt: TGTGCCAGCAGCTTTCCAGCGGGGGAGTACAATGAGCAGTTCTTC; cdr3_aa: CASSFPAGEYNEQFF
j_call: TRBJ1-2; clone_size: once; v_call: TRBV7-9; d_call: NA; cdr3_nt: TGTGCCAGCAGCTTAGTTACGGGTGGCTACACCTTC; cdr3_aa: CASSLVTGGYTF
j_call: TRBJ2-1; clone_size: few; v_call: TRBV19; d_call: TRBD2; cdr3_nt: TGTGCCAGTAGCCCGACCCGGGGGGGCAGCTCCTACAATGAGCAGTTCTTC; cdr3_aa: CASSPTRGGSSYNEQFF
j_call: TRBJ1-4; clone_size: NA; v_call: TRBV7-9; d_call: NA; cdr3_nt: TGTGCCACCCCTCGAGGCTTTAATGAAAAACTGTTTTTT; cdr3_aa: CATPRGFNEKLFF
j_call: TRBJ1-5; clone_size: NA; v_call: TRBV5-4; d_call: NA; cdr3_nt: TGTGCCAGCAGTCGTGGGGGGGAGGGAAATCAGCCCCAGCATTTT; cdr3_aa: CASSRGGEGNQPQHF
j_call: TRBJ1-2; clone_size: NA; v_call: TRBV14; d_call: NA; cdr3_nt: TGTGCCAGCAGCCAACAGTACTATGGCTACACCTTC; cdr3_aa: CASSQQYYGYTF
j_call: TRBJ2-5; clone_size: NA; v_call: TRBV9; d_call: TRBD2; cdr3_nt: TGTGCCAGCAGCGGACTAGCTTCTAAGGCGGAGACCCAGTACTTC; cdr3_aa: CASSGLASKAETQYF
j_call: TRBJ2-1; clone_size: NA; v_call: TRBV5-1; d_call: TRBD2; cdr3_nt: TGCGCCAGCAAAGAGCGGGAGCACAACAATGAGCAGTTCTTC; cdr3_aa: CASKEREHNNEQFF